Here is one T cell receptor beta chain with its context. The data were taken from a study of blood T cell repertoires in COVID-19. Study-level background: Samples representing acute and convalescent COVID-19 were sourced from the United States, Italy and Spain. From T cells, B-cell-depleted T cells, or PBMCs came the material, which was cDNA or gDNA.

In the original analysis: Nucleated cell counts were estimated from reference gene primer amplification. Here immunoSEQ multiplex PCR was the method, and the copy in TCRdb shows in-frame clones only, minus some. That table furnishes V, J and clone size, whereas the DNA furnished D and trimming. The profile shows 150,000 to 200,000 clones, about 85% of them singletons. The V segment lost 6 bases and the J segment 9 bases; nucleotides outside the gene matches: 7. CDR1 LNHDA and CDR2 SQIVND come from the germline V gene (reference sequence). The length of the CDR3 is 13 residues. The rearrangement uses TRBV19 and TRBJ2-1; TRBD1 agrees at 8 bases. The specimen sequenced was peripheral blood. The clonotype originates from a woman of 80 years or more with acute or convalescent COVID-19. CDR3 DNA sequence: TGTGCCAGTAGCCGGACAGGGATCTCTGAGCAGTTCTTC. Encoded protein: CASSRTGISEQFF.